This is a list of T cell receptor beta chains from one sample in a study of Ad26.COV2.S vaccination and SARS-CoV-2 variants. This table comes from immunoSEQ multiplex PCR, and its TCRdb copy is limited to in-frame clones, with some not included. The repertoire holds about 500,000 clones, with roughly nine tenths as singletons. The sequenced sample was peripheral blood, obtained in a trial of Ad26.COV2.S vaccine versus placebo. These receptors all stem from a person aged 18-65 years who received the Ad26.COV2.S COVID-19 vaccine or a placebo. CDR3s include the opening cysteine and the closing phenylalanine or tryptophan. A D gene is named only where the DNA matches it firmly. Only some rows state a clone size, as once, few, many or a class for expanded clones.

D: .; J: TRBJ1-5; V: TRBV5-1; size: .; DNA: TGCGCCAGCAGCTTGGGGCCGTCCGATCAGCCCCAGCATTTT; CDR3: CASSLGPSDQPQHF
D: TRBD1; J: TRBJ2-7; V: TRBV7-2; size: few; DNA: TGTGCCAGCAGCTTAGTAGGGACAGCCTACGAGCAGTACTTC; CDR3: CASSLVGTAYEQYF
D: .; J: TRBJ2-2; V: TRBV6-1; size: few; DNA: TGTGCCAGCAGTGAACTAACCGGGGAGCTGTTTTTT; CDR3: CASSELTGELFF
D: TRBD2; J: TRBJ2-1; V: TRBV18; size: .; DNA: TGTGCCAGCTCACAAGGACTAGCGGGGGGGATATACAATGAGCAGTTCTTC; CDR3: CASSQGLAGGIYNEQFF
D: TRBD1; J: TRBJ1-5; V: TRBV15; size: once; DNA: TGTGCCACCAGCAGAGTTCGCGGACAGGGGGCAAAAAGCAATCAGCCCCAGCATTTT; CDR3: CATSRVRGQGAKSNQPQHF
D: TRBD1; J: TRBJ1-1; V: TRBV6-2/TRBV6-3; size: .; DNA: TGTGCCAGCAGTTCCGGGACAGGGGGCACCGAAGCTTTCTTT; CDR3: CASSSGTGGTEAFF
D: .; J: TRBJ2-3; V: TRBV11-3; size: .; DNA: TGTGCCAGCAGCTTAGTCCGCACAGATACGCAGTATTTT; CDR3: CASSLVRTDTQYF
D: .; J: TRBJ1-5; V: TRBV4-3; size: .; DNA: TGCGCCAGCAGCCAAGATCATTATAGCAATCAGCCCCAGCATTTT; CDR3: CASSQDHYSNQPQHF
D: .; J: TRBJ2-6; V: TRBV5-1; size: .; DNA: TGCGCCAGCAGCCCCGGGGTTATAACTGGGGCCAACGTCCTGACTTTC; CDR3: CASSPGVITGANVLTF
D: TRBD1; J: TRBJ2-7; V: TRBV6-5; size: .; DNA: TGTGCCAGCAGTTACTTCGGGACAGGTCAGCTCTACGAGCAGTACTTC; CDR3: CASSYFGTGQLYEQYF
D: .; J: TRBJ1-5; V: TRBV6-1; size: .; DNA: TGTGCCAGCAGTGAGTTAAGGACAGCCAGCAATCAGCCCCAGCATTTT; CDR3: CASSELRTASNQPQHF
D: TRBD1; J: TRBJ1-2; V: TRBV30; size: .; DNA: TGTGCCTGGAGTGTAACAGGGGTGCATGGCTACACCTTC; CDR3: CAWSVTGVHGYTF
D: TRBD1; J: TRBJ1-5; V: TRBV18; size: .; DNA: TGTGCCAGCTCACCTCCAGGGGGCCGCAATCAGCCCCAGCATTTT; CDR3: CASSPPGGRNQPQHF
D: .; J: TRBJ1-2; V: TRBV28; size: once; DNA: TGTGCCAGCAGTTCTGATTATGGCTACACCTTC; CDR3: CASSSDYGYTF
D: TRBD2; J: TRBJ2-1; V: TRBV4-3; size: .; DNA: TGCGCCAGCAGCCAAGGACTAGCGGGGGGGGTGGCCCACAATGAGCAGTTCTTC; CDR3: CASSQGLAGGVAHNEQFF
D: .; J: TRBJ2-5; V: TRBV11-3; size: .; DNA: TGTGCCAGCAGCTTAGATAGCAGGGGAGAGACCCAGTACTTC; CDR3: CASSLDSRGETQYF
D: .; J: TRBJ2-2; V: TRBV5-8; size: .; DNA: TGTGCCAGCAGCCCCTTACAGGCGGCGAACACCGGGGAGCTGTTTTTT; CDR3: CASSPLQAANTGELFF
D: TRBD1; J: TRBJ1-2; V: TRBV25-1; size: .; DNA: TGTGCCAGCAGTGGTCTTAACGCCGGGACAGCCCCCTATGGCTACACCTTC; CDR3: CASSGLNAGTAPYGYTF
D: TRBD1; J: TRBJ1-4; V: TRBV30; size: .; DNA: TGTGCCTCCACCTCAGGGGGCTTGGGTGAAAAACTGTTTTTT; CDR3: CASTSGGLGEKLFF
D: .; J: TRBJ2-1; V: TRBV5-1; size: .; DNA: TGCGCCAGCAGCTTGCAAGGAGGCAACCTTCCGGGTGAGCAGTTCTTC; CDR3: CASSLQGGNLPGEQFF
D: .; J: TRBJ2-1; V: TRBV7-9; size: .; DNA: TGTGCCAGCAGCTTTAGGTCCAGTGAGCAGTTCTTC; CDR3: CASSFRSSEQFF
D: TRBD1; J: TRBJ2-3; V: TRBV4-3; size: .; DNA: TGCGCCAGCAGCCAAGTGCCCGGGACAGGACGAGATACGCAGTATTTT; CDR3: CASSQVPGTGRDTQYF
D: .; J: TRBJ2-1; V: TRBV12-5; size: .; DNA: TGTGCTAGTGGTAGTGGGGGAACAACCTACAATGAGCAGTTCTTC; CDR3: CASGSGGTTYNEQFF